Listed here are 13 T cell receptor beta chains from one sample, sequenced in a study of blood T cells in healthy people across ages. With a J-beta primer mix and a sample-barcoded 5' primer, a second PCR ran about 7 to 11 cycles. TCRdb analysed the 5' RACE reads with MiXCR anew, one entry per CDR3 protein. The sample holds hundreds of thousands of distinct CDR3 sequences; around 20% are singletons and the top ten take under 4%. The specimen sequenced was blood. The receptors come from a man between 65 and 79 years old in good health.

This clonotype came up a few times. The rearrangement uses TRBV20-1 and TRBJ2-5; 9 nucleotides align to TRBD1. The CDR3 sequence is 13 residues long. CDR1 and CDR2 (germline): DFQATT, SNEGSKA (reference sequence). V lost 6 bases to trimming and J lost 4 bases; unmatched junction nucleotides: 6. The CDR3 loop is CSAGGQGGETQYF. CDR3 nucleotide sequence: TGCAGTGCAGGGGGACAGGGCGGAGAGACCCAGTACTTC.

The V call is TRBV27, the J call TRBJ2-1, with 9 bases aligning to TRBD2. Germline V gene lookup returns CDR1 MNHEY and CDR2 SMNVEV (reference sequence). The junction had 6 bases not matched to a gene; V was cut back by 6 bases and J by 0 bases. The CDR3 is 16 amino acids. CDR3 sequence: CASRTSGFSSYNEQFF. The CDR3 region has the DNA TGTGCCAGCAGGACTAGCGGATTTAGCTCCTACAATGAGCAGTTCTTC.

This clonotype appeared a few times. This chain links TRBV9 with TRBJ2-7, with a weak D call TRBD2 (5 bases). In germline, CDR1 is SGDLS, CDR2 YYNGEE. The CDR3 is 14 amino acids. Trimming shortened V by 4 bases and J by 0 bases, and 11 bases separated the two germline ends. DNA for the CDR3: TGTGCCAGCAGCCCAGTGGGAGTCTCCTACGAGCAGTACTTC. Its protein product is CASSPVGVSYEQYF.

This clonotype was seen more than once but under ten times. The rearrangement links TRBV2 to TRBJ2-5; 8 nucleotides match TRBD2. The last part of the DNA fits TRBJ2-1 better; the J call may be wrong. This CDR3 is 12 amino acids long. Germline V CDR1 and CDR2: SNHLY, FYNNEI. CDR3 bases: TGTGCCAGCAACCGGGAGGGCGGTGAGCAGTTCTTC. It encodes CASNREGGEQFF.

This clonotype has a handful of counts. V and J are TRBV20-1 and TRBJ2-7; a possible D gene is TRBD2 (5 bases). Trimming cost V 3 bases and J 6 bases, with 15 bases left between them. The CDR3 consists of 13 residues. The germline V gene encodes CDR1 DFQATT and CDR2 SNEGSKA (reference sequence). This chain's CDR3 is CSASALASSEQYF. CDR3 coding DNA: TGCAGTGCTAGCGCCCTGGCTAGCAGCGAGCAGTACTTC.

With respect to this clonotype: Here the CDR3 omits its conserved ending phenylalanine or tryptophan, so a read error is the likely source. The chain couples TRBV27 to TRBJ2-5; no clear D gene. The last part of the DNA fits TRBJ2-7 better; the J call may be wrong. CDR1 and CDR2 (germline): MNHEY, SMNVEV (reference sequence). CDR3 size: 14 residues. DNA for the CDR3: TGTGCCAGCAGTTCTTCTGGGCCCTCCTACGAGCAGTACTTG. Translating gives CASSSSGPSYEQYL.

The gene calls are TRBV24-1 and TRBJ2-5; 15 bases line up with TRBD2. The CDR3 length is 16 residues. The ends lost 7 bases at V and 11 bases at J; junction bases unmatched: 13. Germline lookup yields CDR1 KGHDR and CDR2 SFDVKD. The DNA for the CDR3 is TGTGCCACCAGCCCCGCGGGACTAGCGGGAGGAAAAGAGCAGTACTTC. Translation: CATSPAGLAGGKEQYF.

In its sample, this clonotype was seen a few times. The chain recombines TRBV18 with TRBJ2-7; possible D gene TRBD1, 5 bases. The germline CDR1 and CDR2 sequences are KGHSH and LQKENI. This CDR3 is 13 amino acids long. Trimming shortened V by 5 bases and J by 2 bases, and 10 bases separated the two germline ends. Here the CDR3 DNA reads TGTGCCAGCTCAACCGGACAAACCTACGAGCAGTACTTC. Its protein is CASSTGQTYEQYF.

This clonotype was counted between two and nine times. Relative to the germline gene, one junction end is altered; a read error may explain this. CDR3 nucleotide sequence: TGCAGTGCAAGAGGACAGTCCTACAATGAGCAGTTCTTC. It specifies CSARGQSYNEQFF. The genes are TRBV20-1 and TRBJ2-1, with D possibly TRBD1 on 6 matching bases. The germline V gene encodes CDR1 DFQATT and CDR2 SNEGSKA (reference sequence). The CDR3 contains 13 residues.

The chain has TRBV6-1 and TRBJ2-5; possible D gene TRBD1, 5 bases. The end of the DNA fits TRBJ2-1 better, so the J call may be wrong. There are 14 residues in the CDR3. Per germline, CDR1 MNHNS and CDR2 SASEGT. The CDR3 reads CASSELTVYNEQFF. The CDR3 nucleotides read TGTGCCAGCAGTGAATTGACAGTCTACAATGAGCAGTTCTTC.

V gene TRBV6-5 combines with J gene TRBJ1-1; TRBD1 agrees at 10 bases. This CDR3 is 16 amino acids long. Germline values: CDR1 MNHEY, CDR2 SVGAGI. The V segment lost 6 bases and the J segment 0 bases; nucleotides outside the gene matches: 7. CDR3 nucleotide sequence: TGTGCCAGCAGCACCGGGACAGGGGACATGAACACTGAAGCTTTCTTT. It yields the protein CASSTGTGDMNTEAFF.

V usage is TRBV24-1 and J usage is TRBJ2-1, with 11 bases matching TRBD2. The germline V gene has CDR1 KGHDR and CDR2 SFDVKD. V lost 2 bases to trimming and J lost 8 bases; unmatched junction nucleotides: 7. There are 16 residues in the CDR3. In DNA, the CDR3 is TGTGCCACCAGTGATTCACTAGCGGGAGTAGACCATGAGCAGTTCTTC. Its protein product is CATSDSLAGVDHEQFF.

This clonotype has only a few counts. This may arise from a read error, as a much more abundant clone is one base away. The chain couples TRBV6-2 or TRBV6-3 to TRBJ2-2, with 10 bases aligning to TRBD2. V trimming: 6 bases; J trimming: 5 bases; junction bases outside the gene matches: 3. Germline V CDR1 and CDR2: MNHEY, SVGEGT. This CDR3 is 14 amino acids long. This chain's CDR3 is CASRLAGQTGELFF. The CDR3 DNA is TGTGCCAGCAGACTAGCGGGACAGACCGGGGAGCTGTTTTTT.